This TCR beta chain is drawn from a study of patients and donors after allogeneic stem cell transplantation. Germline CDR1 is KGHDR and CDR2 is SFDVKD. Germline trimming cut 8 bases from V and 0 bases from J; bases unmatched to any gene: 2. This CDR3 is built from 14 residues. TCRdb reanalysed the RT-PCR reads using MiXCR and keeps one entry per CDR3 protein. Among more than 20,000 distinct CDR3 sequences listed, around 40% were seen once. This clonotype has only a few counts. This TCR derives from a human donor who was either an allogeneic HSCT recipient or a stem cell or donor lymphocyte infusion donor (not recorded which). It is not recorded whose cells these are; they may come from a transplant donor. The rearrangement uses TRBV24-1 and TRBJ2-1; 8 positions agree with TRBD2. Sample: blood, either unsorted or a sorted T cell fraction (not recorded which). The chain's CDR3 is CATKRGSSYNEQFF. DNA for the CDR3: TGTGCCACCAAGCGGGGGAGCTCCTACAATGAGCAGTTCTTC.